The rows below give T cell receptor beta chains drawn from one sample of a study of CD8+ T cells in alopecia areata. TCRdb's table, derived via immunoSEQ multiplex PCR, lists solely in-frame clones and lacks some. The data show 150,000 to 250,000 clones, around 60% seen once. The sample consisted of CD4+ T cells sorted from blood, taken at week 4, from a patient treated with tofacitinib. The receptors shown here come from a human donor with alopecia areata. Each CDR3 is given with its conserved first and last residue. The D gene is left open where the match is weak. Expanded clones are given a class, and other clones once, few, many or no size at all.

J gene	D gene	V gene	clone size	CDR3 protein	CDR3 DNA
TRBJ2-7	.	TRBV5-1	.	CASSLPEFTYEQYF	TGCGCCAGCAGCTTGCCAGAGTTCACCTACGAGCAGTACTTC
TRBJ1-5	.	TRBV29-1	.	CSAGSPVDSNQPQHF	TGCAGCGCAGGTAGTCCGGTAGATAGCAATCAGCCCCAGCATTTT
TRBJ1-2	TRBD1	TRBV29-1	.	CSVSGGLYGYTF	TGCAGCGTTTCAGGGGGCCTCTATGGCTACACCTTC
TRBJ2-1	TRBD2	TRBV13	.	CASRTLAGVYNEQFF	TGTGCCAGCAGAACCTTGGCGGGGGTCTACAATGAGCAGTTCTTC
TRBJ1-6	.	TRBV5-4	.	CASSLGGDSPLHF	TGTGCCAGCAGCCTGGGGGGGGATTCACCCCTCCACTTT
TRBJ2-2	TRBD1	TRBV4-1	.	CASSQVPTGTGELFF	TGCGCCAGCAGCCAAGTTCCGACAGGGACGGGGGAGCTGTTTTTT
TRBJ2-1	.	TRBV30	.	CAWRSSGTDLNEQFF	TGTGCCTGGAGATCCAGTGGGACCGACCTGAATGAGCAGTTCTTC
TRBJ2-7	.	TRBV7-2	few	CASSLGPYGGEQYF	TGTGCCAGCAGCTTAGGACCCTACGGGGGCGAGCAGTACTTC
TRBJ2-6	.	TRBV29-1	few	CSVRTPSGANVLTF	TGCAGCGTTCGGACTCCCTCTGGGGCCAACGTCCTGACTTTC
TRBJ1-5	.	TRBV10-3	.	CAIGGDGNSNQPQHF	TGTGCCATCGGGGGAGACGGGAATAGCAATCAGCCCCAGCATTTT
TRBJ1-2	.	TRBV28	.	CASRKGAYGYTF	TGTGCCAGTCGAAAAGGGGCCTATGGCTACACCTTC
TRBJ2-5	TRBD2	TRBV19	.	CASSSGSFQETQYF	TGTGCCAGTAGTAGCGGGAGCTTTCAAGAGACCCAGTACTTC
TRBJ1-1	.	TRBV6-5	few	CASSTTGSGTEAFF	TGTGCCAGCAGTACTACAGGGTCAGGCACTGAAGCTTTCTTT
TRBJ2-7	.	TRBV10-3	.	CAISESWGDGIYEQYF	TGTGCCATCAGTGAGTCATGGGGGGACGGGATCTACGAGCAGTACTTC
TRBJ1-1	.	TRBV19	.	CATDQSSGAEAFF	TGTGCCACTGACCAGAGTTCAGGGGCTGAAGCTTTCTTT
TRBJ2-7	.	TRBV29-1	.	CSVGKTGGEQYF	TGCAGCGTTGGCAAGACGGGTGGCGAGCAGTACTTC
TRBJ2-5	.	TRBV30	.	CAWSALRGQETQYF	TGTGCCTGGAGCGCCCTTAGGGGCCAAGAGACCCAGTACTTC
TRBJ1-2	TRBD1	TRBV29-1	.	CSVATGGGYGYTF	TGCAGCGTGGCAACAGGGGGCGGCTATGGCTACACCTTC
TRBJ2-5	.	TRBV29-1	.	CSVRTNQETQYF	TGCAGCGTTCGGACAAATCAAGAGACCCAGTACTTC
TRBJ1-6	TRBD1	TRBV29-1	.	CSVRTGGSVGNSPLHF	TGCAGCGTCCGGACAGGGGGCAGTGTCGGTAATTCACCCCTCCACTTT
TRBJ1-6	TRBD1	TRBV7-9	.	CASSTGDSPLHF	TGTGCCAGCAGTACAGGGGATTCACCCCTCCACTTT
TRBJ2-3	.	TRBV29-1	.	CSVEGSRAGDTQYF	TGCAGCGTTGAGGGATCCAGGGCCGGGGATACGCAGTATTTT
TRBJ1-6	.	TRBV27	.	CASSFMTGNSPLHF	TGTGCCAGCAGTTTTATGACGGGTAATTCACCCCTCCACTTT
TRBJ2-5	.	TRBV5-1	.	CASSPSSGASRETQYF	TGCGCCAGCAGTCCATCCTCAGGGGCTTCACGGGAGACCCAGTACTTC
TRBJ1-1	.	TRBV5-6	.	CASSSQSQAFF	TGTGCCAGCAGCTCACAAAGTCAAGCTTTCTTT
TRBJ2-2	.	TRBV19	few	CASSMGARNTGELFF	TGTGCCAGTAGTATGGGTGCCAGGAACACCGGGGAGCTGTTTTTT
TRBJ1-1	.	TRBV29-1	.	CSVEARVNTEAFF	TGCAGCGTTGAAGCGCGGGTGAACACTGAAGCTTTCTTT
TRBJ2-7	TRBD1	TRBV6-5	.	CASIPRPGGTYEQYF	TGTGCCAGCATCCCGAGGCCAGGGGGAACCTACGAGCAGTACTTC
TRBJ1-6	.	TRBV27	once	CASSFPGSREPLHF	TGTGCCAGCAGTTTCCCCGGGTCTCGAGAACCCCTCCACTTT
TRBJ1-5	TRBD1	TRBV25-1	.	CASSPYDRVGNQPQHF	TGTGCCAGCAGTCCCTACGACAGGGTGGGAAATCAGCCCCAGCATTTT
TRBJ2-3	.	TRBV21-1	few	CASSPDGTDTQYF	TGTGCCAGCAGCCCCGATGGCACAGATACGCAGTATTTT
TRBJ2-5	.	TRBV7-3	.	CASSRSTQETQYF	TGTGCCAGCAGCCGGAGTACCCAAGAGACCCAGTACTTC
TRBJ2-6	.	TRBV11-1	few	CASSPRTTGANVLTF	TGTGCCAGCAGCCCCCGGACAACTGGGGCCAACGTCCTGACTTTC
TRBJ2-1	TRBD2	TRBV14	.	CASSQDAAGGNNEQFF	TGTGCCAGCAGCCAAGATGCAGCGGGGGGGAACAATGAGCAGTTCTTC